The T cell receptor beta chain under discussion was sequenced for a study of T cell responses to AZD1222 COVID-19 vaccine. Points from the study as a whole: White British people made up most donors, females outnumbered males, and clonal diversity was possibly underestimated. Repertoires were sampled only after the peak T cell response. Just a handful of AZD1222 recipients were seropositive at baseline.

This clone has only a few counts. Its antigen is still unknown. This CDR3 has 15 residues. Germline CDR1 and CDR2: MNHNY and SVGAGI (reference sequence). Trimming removed 2 bases from V and 4 bases from J, with 14 bases in between. TCRdb keeps only in-frame clones here, not all; method: immunoSEQ multiplex PCR. The table has around 150,000 clones, 92% seen once. This material consisted of peripheral blood, taken 28 days after the second AZD1222 dose. The chain employs TRBV6-6 and TRBJ1-2; D may be TRBD1 (6 bases). The receptor comes from an adult who received the AZD1222 COVID-19 vaccine. CDR3 bases: TGTGCCAGCAGTTACCTTTCAATGACAGGCTATGGCTACACCTTC. Amino acid sequence: CASSYLSMTGYGYTF.